These T cell receptor beta chains were read from a single sample in a study of CD8+ T cells in alopecia areata. The repertoire was sequenced with immunoSEQ multiplex PCR; TCRdb's copy has only in-frame clones and lacks some. The data hold more than 200,000 clones, with roughly two thirds observed a single time. The specimen was CD4+ T cells sorted from blood, collected at week 0. Every receptor here comes from a human donor with alopecia areata. Both conserved end residues are part of each CDR3. Fields, in order: V gene, clone size, D gene, CDR3 length, J gene, CDR3 DNA, CDR3 protein. The D gene is left open where the match is weak. Only part of the rows carry a size: once, few, many, or a class if the clone is expanded.

V: TRBV27; size: .; D: .; length: 16; J: TRBJ2-2; DNA: TGTGCCAGCAGTCTACTCCCGACGGGGAACACCGGGGAGCTGTTTTTT; CDR3: CASSLLPTGNTGELFF
V: TRBV29-1; size: .; D: .; length: 13; J: TRBJ2-7; DNA: TGCAGCGTTGTCGAAGGCGGCGCCTACGAGCAGTACTTC; CDR3: CSVVEGGAYEQYF
V: TRBV25-1; size: .; D: .; length: 15; J: TRBJ1-4; DNA: TGTGCCAGCAGTGAATTTGTGGGGACGAGTGAAAAACTGTTTTTT; CDR3: CASSEFVGTSEKLFF
V: TRBV9; size: .; D: TRBD1; length: 15; J: TRBJ1-4; DNA: TGTGCCAGCAGCAGGGGGACAGGGGGCCATGAAAAACTGTTTTTT; CDR3: CASSRGTGGHEKLFF
V: TRBV13; size: .; D: TRBD2; length: 15; J: TRBJ2-7; DNA: TGTGCCAGCAGCGGACTAGCGGGGAGCACCTACGAGCAGTACTTC; CDR3: CASSGLAGSTYEQYF
V: TRBV29-1; size: few; D: .; length: 15; J: TRBJ2-5; DNA: TGCAGCGTTGGTGGGACACCCGGTGAATTGGAGACCCAGTACTTC; CDR3: CSVGGTPGELETQYF
V: TRBV7-2; size: .; D: TRBD1; length: 16; J: TRBJ1-2; DNA: TGTGCCAGCATCCAAGGGTGGGAAGACAGGGGCCGTGGCTACACCTTC; CDR3: CASIQGWEDRGRGYTF
V: TRBV6-6; size: .; D: .; length: 12; J: TRBJ1-4; DNA: TGTGCCAGCAGTTACCCGGCGGGAAAACTGTTTTTT; CDR3: CASSYPAGKLFF
V: TRBV27; size: .; D: .; length: 17; J: TRBJ1-5; DNA: TGTGCCAGCAGTATCCGACACAGGGCGGGCGTGGATCAGCCCCAGCATTTT; CDR3: CASSIRHRAGVDQPQHF
V: TRBV29-1; size: .; D: .; length: 11; J: TRBJ2-1; DNA: TGCAGCGTGACAGGTTACAATGAGCAGTTCTTC; CDR3: CSVTGYNEQFF
V: TRBV9; size: .; D: .; length: 13; J: TRBJ2-3; DNA: TGTGCCAGCAGCGTAGGAGGGGCAGATACGCAGTATTTT; CDR3: CASSVGGADTQYF
V: TRBV29-1; size: .; D: .; length: 13; J: TRBJ2-3; DNA: TGCAGCGTTGCGACACTTAGCACAGATACGCAGTATTTT; CDR3: CSVATLSTDTQYF
V: TRBV4-1; size: few; D: .; length: 16; J: TRBJ1-6; DNA: TGCGCCAGCAGCTTATTCGCGGGACCCAATAATTCACCCCTCCACTTT; CDR3: CASSLFAGPNNSPLHF
V: TRBV15; size: .; D: .; length: 12; J: TRBJ2-5; DNA: TGTGCCACCAGCAGAGATAGAGAGACCCAGTACTTC; CDR3: CATSRDRETQYF
V: TRBV25-1; size: .; D: .; length: 16; J: TRBJ2-1; DNA: TGTGCCAGCAGCCCGTTCGGACGATCAACCTACAATGAGCAGTTCTTC; CDR3: CASSPFGRSTYNEQFF
V: TRBV10-3; size: .; D: TRBD2; length: 14; J: TRBJ2-5; DNA: TGTGCCATCTCCCCACGGGGGGGTGAGGAGACCCAGTACTTC; CDR3: CAISPRGGEETQYF
V: TRBV29-1; size: few; D: .; length: 12; J: TRBJ2-2; DNA: TGCAGCGCCCGCCGGGGGACCGGGGAGCTGTTTTTT; CDR3: CSARRGTGELFF
V: TRBV9; size: few; D: TRBD2; length: 18; J: TRBJ2-1; DNA: TGTGCCAGCAGCGTAGGACTCCAACTAGCGGGGGGGCTCAATGAGCAGTTCTTC; CDR3: CASSVGLQLAGGLNEQFF
V: TRBV5-1; size: .; D: .; length: 13; J: TRBJ2-7; DNA: TGCGCCAGCAGCTTCCGACCGCATTATGAGCAGTACTTC; CDR3: CASSFRPHYEQYF
V: TRBV6-6; size: .; D: .; length: 15; J: TRBJ2-1; DNA: TGTGCCAGCAGTTACTCGCTAAAAACGGGCAATGAGCAGTTCTTC; CDR3: CASSYSLKTGNEQFF
V: TRBV29-1; size: .; D: TRBD1; length: 13; J: TRBJ1-4; DNA: TGCAGCGTGGGGGACAGGACTAATGAAAAACTGTTTTTT; CDR3: CSVGDRTNEKLFF
V: TRBV30; size: .; D: .; length: 14; J: TRBJ2-2; DNA: TGTGCCTGGAGTAAAGGGAAGAACACCGGGGAGCTGTTTTTT; CDR3: CAWSKGKNTGELFF
V: TRBV11-1; size: .; D: .; length: 12; J: TRBJ2-1; DNA: TGTGCCAGCAGCTTAGAAGGGAATGAGCAGTTCTTC; CDR3: CASSLEGNEQFF
V: TRBV29-1; size: .; D: .; length: 15; J: TRBJ2-1; DNA: TGCAGCGGCGGGGATCGGACTTCAATCTACAATGAGCAGTTCTTC; CDR3: CSGGDRTSIYNEQFF
V: TRBV30; size: few; D: .; length: 14; J: TRBJ1-5; DNA: TGTGCCTGCACCTGGGACATGTTAGATAGGCCCCAGCATTTT; CDR3: CACTWDMLDRPQHF
V: TRBV5-1; size: few; D: .; length: 15; J: TRBJ2-1; DNA: TGCGCCAGCAACGACAGGTCCAGCTCCTACAATGAGCAGTTCTTC; CDR3: CASNDRSSSYNEQFF